Listed here is a single T cell receptor (beta chain). Clones were read by immunoSEQ multiplex PCR, and TCRdb kept only the in-frame ones, dropping some. The table shows just under 150,000 clones, with around 87% occurring only once. The data belong to a study of blood T cell repertoires in COVID-19. Study details: T cells, B-cell-depleted T cells, or PBMCs supplied cDNA or gDNA.

The V gene's germline CDR1 is SGHTA and CDR2 FQGNSA. The trim removed 5 bases at V and 2 bases at J, leaving 8 bases unmatched. CDR3 length equals 15 residues. This TCR derives from a man aged 50 or older who had recovered from COVID-19. Sequencing used peripheral blood. V gene TRBV7-2 combines with J gene TRBJ2-7, with 8 nucleotides matching TRBD1. CDR3 nucleotides: TGTGCCAGCAGCCCGACCGGGACAGGAGCCTACGAGCAGTACTTC. Amino acids: CASSPTGTGAYEQYF.